Sequencing of this T cell receptor beta chain was carried out in a study of human T cells and chemical hapten exposure. Findings of the study overall: Sensitizing with DPC caused no change in TCRs above 1 in 1000 frequency.

Looked up from germline, CDR1 is SGHTA and CDR2 is FQGNSA. The V end was cut by 2 bases, the J end by 0 bases, with 11 bases between. This CDR3 contains 16 residues. Unique molecular identifiers were attached to individual cDNA molecules during library preparation. MiXCR, applied by TCRdb to the RACE reads, yields one record per CDR3 protein. The data show some 52,000 distinct CDR3 sequences, with roughly 9.5% seen just once and roughly 15% held by the top ten. This clonotype was found a few times. The antigen remains undetermined. Time point specified: patch test 3, about 24 weeks after DPC sensitization. Treatment in this sample: therapeutic diphenylcyclopropenone sensitization with weekly scalp DPC.

This chain uses TRBV7-2 with TRBJ2-1; tentatively, D is TRBD2 (6 bases). The source of this sequence is a woman in her forties with alopecia areata. Some clones in this sample may be carry-over from other donors' samples. The sequencing here drew on whole blood, taken in connection with sensitization to the hapten diphenylcyclopropenone (DPC). DNA for the CDR3: TGTGCCAGCAGCTTAAGCGGGCGTTTCTCCTACAATGAGCAGTTCTTC. Its protein is CASSLSGRFSYNEQFF.